The sequence of this TCR beta chain was determined in a study of cytomegalovirus exposure and HLA in healthy donors. With 60 Vbeta and 13 Jbeta primers, the PCR was carried out. Using immunoSEQ multiplex PCR, the repertoire was profiled, and TCRdb retains in-frame clones only, with some absent. The sample lists 200,000 to 250,000 clones, roughly 90% occurring once. Nominally healthy donors were sampled, though unrecorded immune exposures were likely. The study's findings and limits: The authors judged a highly shared variant cluster likely a sequencing artifact.

This CDR3 spans 17 amino acids. V was cut by 5 bases and J by 0 bases, with 17 bases left in between. Germline assignment: CDR1 PRHDT and CDR2 FYEKMQ (reference sequence). A word on this clone: Its antigen is as yet unknown.

This chain connects TRBV13 to TRBJ2-1; D is possibly TRBD2 (5 bases). The sample comprised PBMCs. The receptor was isolated from a woman between 18 and 29 years old in good health and CMV-seronegative. The chain's CDR3 is CASSRLASPSSYNEQFF. DNA of the CDR3: TGTGCCAGCAGCCGGCTGGCTAGCCCGAGCTCCTACAATGAGCAGTTCTTC.